These 27 T cell receptor beta chains originate from one sample sequenced in a study of radiation and T cells in renal cell carcinoma. The time point is: blood 4 weeks post-SBRT, at nephrectomy. Treatment in this sample: 15 Gy SBRT to primary tumor, nephrectomy 4 weeks later. Clones were read by immunoSEQ multiplex PCR, and TCRdb kept only the in-frame ones, dropping some. The repertoire holds approximately 150,000 clones, approximately 86% seen once, with around a sixth in the top ten. The material sequenced was blood, taken from a patient whose treatment included radiotherapy and nephrectomy. These receptors were collected from a woman aged 45-60 years with renal cell carcinoma.

The CDR3 sequence is CASSLRWGDGYTF. The CDR3 region has the DNA TGTGCCAGCAGCTTGAGGTGGGGGGATGGCTACACCTTC. The genes are TRBV5-6 and TRBJ1-2; TRBD1 might be the D (5 bases). CDR1 and CDR2 from the germline V gene are SGHDT and YYEEEE. V was shortened by 1 base and J by 6 bases, with 10 bases between the two germline ends. There are 13 residues in the CDR3. Together with reference TRBV5-6 and TRBJ1-2, the CDR3 gives the full variable domain: DAGVTQSPTHLIKTRGQQVTLRCSPKSGHDTVSWYQQALGQGPQFIFQYYEEEERQRGNFPDRFSGHQFPNYSSELNVNALLLGDSALYLCASSLRWGDGYTFGSGTRLTVV.

This clone was seen more than once but under ten times. This chain joins TRBV19 and TRBJ2-7; 7 nucleotides line up with TRBD1. V trimming: 4 bases; J trimming: 1 base; junction bases outside the gene matches: 4. The CDR3 has 14 residues. The germline gives CDR1 LNHDA, CDR2 SQIVND (reference sequence). This CDR3 is CASSRGGISYEQYF. For the CDR3, the DNA is TGTGCCAGTAGTAGAGGGGGCATATCCTACGAGCAGTACTTC.

The chain couples TRBV5-1 to TRBJ1-4; 7 bases fit TRBD1. V shed 1 base and J 7 bases; nucleotides not matched to a gene: 10. The CDR3 sequence is 16 residues long. CDR1 SGHRS and CDR2 YFSETQ come from the germline V gene. CDR3 sequence reads: CASSLLGQAQGEKLFF. In DNA form, the CDR3 reads TGCGCCAGCAGCTTGCTAGGACAGGCTCAGGGTGAAAAACTGTTTTTT.

The V and J genes are TRBV7-9 and TRBJ2-5; D gene uncertain. Trimming took 0 bases from V and 1 from J, leaving 6 bases between them. The CDR3 is 14 residues long. The germline CDR1 and CDR2 sequences are SEHNR and FQNEAQ (reference sequence). CDR3 DNA: TGTGCCAGCAGCTTAGCGCTGGTCCAAGAGACCCAGTACTTC. It codes for CASSLALVQETQYF.

The chain recombines TRBV6-1 with TRBJ2-7, with TRBD1 identical over 9 bases. The CDR3 length is 12 residues. J was trimmed by 6 bases and V by 7 bases; bases with no gene match: 4. Germline values: CDR1 MNHNS, CDR2 SASEGT. In DNA, the CDR3 is TGTGCCAGCACCCAGGACAGGGGCGAGCAGTACTTC. It specifies CASTQDRGEQYF.

The chain employs TRBV5-1 and TRBJ2-5, with unresolved D. The CDR3 spans 12 residues. Germline CDR1 is SGHRS and CDR2 is YFSETQ. Trimming removed 1 base at V and 4 bases at J, with 5 bases between. CDR3 loop: CASSLQLETQYF. The CDR3 DNA follows: TGCGCCAGCAGCTTGCAGTTAGAGACCCAGTACTTC.

The gene calls are TRBV2 and TRBJ2-5; D is unresolved. Per the germline V gene, CDR1 is SNHLY and CDR2 is FYNNEI. Trimming removed 6 bases at V and 1 base at J, with 15 bases between. The CDR3 covers 15 residues. The CDR3 DNA follows: TGTGCCAGCAGGACCCCGGTAAAGATCCAAGAGACCCAGTACTTC. Amino acid sequence: CASRTPVKIQETQYF.

This clone was seen just once. The V and J genes are TRBV4-3 and TRBJ2-7, with 12 bases lining up with TRBD2. With 4 bases clipped from V and 5 bases from J, the junction kept 0 bases outside the gene matches. The CDR3 runs to 13 residues. Germline V lookup: CDR1 LGHNA, CDR2 YSLEER. The CDR3 DNA is TGCGCCAGCAGCCGACTAGCGGGAGACGAGCAGTACTTC. Its translation: CASSRLAGDEQYF.

The chain combines TRBV14 with TRBJ2-7; D unclear. Germline V gene data show CDR1 as SGHDN and CDR2 as FVKESK. Trimming cost V 4 bases and J 7 bases, with 8 bases left between them. The CDR3 spans 11 residues. CDR3 amino acids: CASSPGPEQYF. The CDR3 bases are TGTGCCAGCAGCCCCGGGCCGGAGCAGTACTTC.

V usage is TRBV5-1 and J usage is TRBJ1-1, with D perhaps TRBD1 (5 bases). The V end lost 0 bases, the J end lost 1 base, and 10 bases lay between the germline ends. Germline CDR1 and CDR2: SGHRS and YFSETQ. The CDR3 totals 15 residues. CDR3 loop: CASSLAVGGNTEAFF. CDR3 coding DNA: TGCGCCAGCAGCTTGGCCGTCGGGGGGAACACTGAAGCTTTCTTT.

This sequence joins TRBV19 and TRBJ1-1, with 8 bases fitting TRBD1. V shed 5 bases, J shed 4 bases, and the junction held 6 bases outside the gene matches. Germline values: CDR1 LNHDA, CDR2 SQIVND (reference sequence). CDR3 length equals 14 residues. In DNA form, the CDR3 reads TGTGCCAGTAGTCTCGGACAGGGAGGCACTGAAGCTTTCTTT. Translation: CASSLGQGGTEAFF.

The rearrangement joins TRBV11-3 to TRBJ2-5; unclear D gene. V dropped 1 base and J dropped 5 bases, with 11 bases sitting between them. Germline V gives CDR1 SGHNT, CDR2 YENEEA. The CDR3 has 14 amino acids. CDR3 nucleotides: TGTGCCAGCAGCTTAGGGGCAGGAAGGGAGACCCAGTACTTC. Translation gives CASSLGAGRETQYF.

The chain has TRBV4-3 and TRBJ1-3; the D gene is possibly TRBD1 (6 bases). CDR1 and CDR2 from the germline V gene are LGHNA and YSLEER. The CDR3 consists of 14 residues. V was pared by 0 bases and J by 8 bases, with 11 bases between. CDR3 sequence reads: CASSQDAGAYTIYF. CDR3 DNA sequence: TGCGCCAGCAGCCAAGATGCAGGGGCATACACCATATATTTT.

V and J are TRBV5-4 and TRBJ2-3; TRBD2 matches 12 bases. This CDR3 is built from 15 residues. CDR1 SGHNT and CDR2 YYREEE come from the germline V gene (reference sequence). V shed 0 bases, J shed 4 bases, and the junction held 0 bases outside the gene matches. The CDR3 sequence: CASSLGLAGADTQYF. Written as DNA, the CDR3 is TGTGCCAGCAGCTTGGGACTAGCGGGGGCAGATACGCAGTATTTT. Together with reference TRBV5-4 and TRBJ2-3, the CDR3 gives the full variable domain: ETGVTQSPTHLIKTRGQQVTLRCSSQSGHNTVSWYQQALGQGPQFIFQYYREEENGRGNFPPRFSGLQFPNYSSELNVNALELDDSALYLCASSLGLAGADTQYFGPGTRLTVL.

V and J are TRBV9 and TRBJ1-2; no reliable D call. The V end lost 0 bases, the J end lost 8 bases, and 14 bases lay between the germline ends. Germline CDR1 and CDR2: SGDLS and YYNGEE. The CDR3 sequence is 14 residues long. The CDR3 protein is CASSVALTSMGYTF. The CDR3 DNA reads as TGTGCCAGCAGCGTAGCCCTCACGTCTATGGGCTACACCTTC.

V usage is TRBV5-1 and J usage is TRBJ2-1; TRBD2 aligns across 13 bases. Germline CDR1 SGHRS, CDR2 YFSETQ. The CDR3 sequence is 16 residues long. V gave up 4 bases and J gave up 2 bases; unmatched junction bases: 3. CDR3 protein: CASSKLAGGPYNEQFF. CDR3 nucleotides: TGCGCCAGCAGCAAACTAGCGGGGGGGCCCTACAATGAGCAGTTCTTC.

The CDR3 sequence: CASSTVGQGVYNEQFF. The CDR3 coding sequence is TGTGCCAGCAGTACCGTAGGACAGGGGGTTTACAATGAGCAGTTCTTC. This chain joins TRBV6-6 and TRBJ2-1; 10 nucleotides agree with TRBD1. Germline values: CDR1 MNHNY, CDR2 SVGAGI (reference sequence). The CDR3 loop spans 16 amino acids. Trimming took 5 bases from V and 4 from J; bases not matched to a gene: 8.

The chain links TRBV4-3 to TRBJ1-1; D may be TRBD1 (5 bases). Germline V gene lookup returns CDR1 LGHNA and CDR2 YSLEER. Trimming stripped 3 bases from V and 4 bases from J, with 18 bases between. CDR3 length: 16 residues. The CDR3 loop is CASSQGLGEGTTEAFF. CDR3 bases: TGCGCCAGCAGCCAGGGTCTAGGGGAGGGAACCACTGAAGCTTTCTTT.

J is TRBJ2-1 and V is TRBV4-1; 8 bases align to TRBD1. This CDR3 region has 14 residues. Germline lookup yields CDR1 MGHRA and CDR2 YSYEKL. V lost 6 bases, J lost 5 bases, and 6 bases stayed unmatched. DNA of the CDR3: TGCGCCAGCAGGGACAGGGTATTAGACAATGAGCAGTTCTTC. It codes for CASRDRVLDNEQFF.

This rearrangement joins TRBV28 to TRBJ2-2, with 9 bases lining up with TRBD1. CDR3 length: 14 residues. Germline V gene sequence: CDR1 MDHEN, CDR2 SYDVKM. Trimming removed 10 bases from V and 6 bases from J; junction bases left unmatched: 9. The chain's CDR3 is CATKQGAGAGELFF. CDR3 coding DNA: TGTGCCACCAAACAGGGGGCTGGAGCCGGGGAGCTGTTTTTT.

The V call is TRBV2, the J call TRBJ2-5, with D tentatively TRBD2 (6 bases). The CDR3 runs 13 residues. The germline CDR1 and CDR2 sequences are SNHLY and FYNNEI. Trimming removed 5 bases from V and 3 bases from J, with 10 bases in between. The CDR3 region is CASSPRLEETQYF. CDR3 in DNA: TGTGCCAGCAGTCCTAGACTAGAAGAGACCCAGTACTTC.

V and J are TRBV10-3 and TRBJ2-3; D may be TRBD1 (6 bases). CDR1 is ENHRY, CDR2 SYGVKD, per germline. Trimming took off 8 bases at V and 0 bases at J, with 21 bases between the two ends. This CDR3 has 17 residues. The CDR3, as DNA: TGTGCCATCCGCCCTAACTCCGGGGACACTAGCACAGATACGCAGTATTTT. Translating gives CAIRPNSGDTSTDTQYF.

The chain is built from TRBV7-2 and TRBJ2-5, with a weak D call TRBD2 (5 bases). This CDR3 contains 13 residues. V was trimmed by 5 bases and J by 4 bases, leaving 11 bases between them. Germline V gene lookup returns CDR1 SGHTA and CDR2 FQGNSA. In DNA form, the CDR3 reads TGTGCCAGCAGCCGGGGTGCGGGAGAGACCCAGTACTTC. Protein: CASSRGAGETQYF.

V gene TRBV7-2 combines with J gene TRBJ1-2; possibly TRBD1 for D (6 bases). Germline V gene sequence: CDR1 SGHTA, CDR2 FQGNSA. Deletions cut 0 bases from V and 8 bases from J, with 13 bases between. The CDR3 totals 14 residues. The CDR3 is CASSLAEGTQGYTF. CDR3 DNA: TGTGCCAGCAGCTTAGCGGAGGGGACACAAGGCTACACCTTC.

The J gene is TRBJ1-5, the V gene TRBV4-3; 12 bases are shared with TRBD1. The CDR3 extends over 15 amino acids. The ends lost 4 bases at V and 5 bases at J; junction bases unmatched: 3. Germline loops: CDR1 LGHNA, CDR2 YSLEER. The CDR3 sequence: CASSPGQGADQPQHF. CDR3 in DNA: TGCGCCAGCAGCCCGGGACAGGGGGCCGATCAGCCCCAGCATTTT.

The rearrangement uses TRBV10-3 and TRBJ2-5, with TRBD1 identical over 7 bases. The junction had 3 bases not matched to a gene; V was cut back by 6 bases and J by 2 bases. The CDR3 has 13 amino acids. CDR1 and CDR2 from the germline V gene are ENHRY and SYGVKD. The CDR3 region has the DNA TGTGCCATCAGACCGGGACAGCAAGAGACCCAGTACTTC. It encodes CAIRPGQQETQYF.

The V call is TRBV18, the J call TRBJ1-2, with D uncertain. CDR1 is KGHSH and CDR2 is LQKENI in the germline V gene. This CDR3 region has 15 residues. Trimming took off 2 bases at V and 0 bases at J, with 10 bases between the two ends. In DNA form, the CDR3 reads TGTGCCAGCTCACCAGAGAACCAACCTAACTATGGCTACACCTTC. Its translation is CASSPENQPNYGYTF.